The T cell receptor beta chain under discussion was sequenced for a study of T cell clonotyping in hematopoietic cell transplantation. Sequenced by immunoSEQ multiplex PCR; TCRdb stores in-frame clones only, minus some. The sample records some 40,000 clones, roughly 92% being singletons. Germline values: CDR1 SQVTM, CDR2 ANQGSEA. The CDR3 extends over 14 amino acids. Trimming took 3 bases from V and 8 from J, leaving 19 bases between them. This chain links TRBV29-1 with TRBJ1-1; possible D gene TRBD1, 5 bases. The sequence was collected from a woman aged 45-59 years in good health. Some clones in this sample may be carry-over from other donors' samples. Sequenced sample: peripheral blood mononuclear cells. The DNA of the CDR3 is TGCAGCGTTGAGGTGGGGGGGGGACCCCCGGAAGCTTTCTTT. Its translation is CSVEVGGGPPEAFF.